This passage covers 5 T cell receptor beta chains from one sample sequenced in a study of beta chain features in type 1 diabetes. Study observations and caveats: For Type 1 diabetes patients, all four CD4+ subsets carried TCRB CDR3s that were moderately but significantly shorter.

For these receptors, no antigen is known. The authors reverse transcribed all of the isolated RNA, so sequencing captured expressed TCRB transcripts. Sequenced by immunoSEQ multiplex PCR; TCRdb stores in-frame clones only, minus some. The table records fewer than 350,000 clones, about 15% of them present only once. The material sequenced was naive CD4+ T cells from blood. The receptor set was obtained from a man younger than 35 with type 1 diabetes.

This clone has a handful of counts. The chain joins TRBV18 to TRBJ2-1; 11 bases are shared with TRBD1. The J segment lost 7 bases and the V segment lost 4 bases, leaving 6 bases of the junction unmatched. The CDR3 contains 15 residues. Germline-derived CDR1 and CDR2 are KGHSH and LQKENI. CDR3 in amino acids: CASSRDRGERNEQFF. The CDR3 nucleotides read TGTGCCAGCTCACGGGACAGGGGGGAGAGGAATGAGCAGTTCTTC. Full variable domain (missing parts from reference TRBV18 and TRBJ2-1): NAGVMQNPRHLVRRRGQEARLRCSPMKGHSHVYWYRQLPEEGLKFMVYLQKENIIDESGMPKERFSAEFPKEGPSILRIQQVVRGDSAAYFCASSRDRGERNEQFFGPGTRLTVL.

The rearrangement joins TRBV2 to TRBJ2-1; D is unresolved. With 6 bases removed from V and 5 bases from J, the gap between germline ends came to 11 bases. Per germline, CDR1 SNHLY and CDR2 FYNNEI. CDR3 size: 13 residues. Written as DNA, the CDR3 is TGTGCCAGCAGCGCTGATCGGGACAATGAGCAGTTCTTC. Residues: CASSADRDNEQFF.

This chain connects TRBV7-2 to TRBJ2-4, with 9 bases matching TRBD1. The CDR3 runs 15 residues. CDR1 and CDR2 (germline): SGHTA, FQGNSA. The V and J ends lost 5 bases and 6 bases, in that order; junction bases with no gene match: 8. This CDR3 is CASSTAQGAGNIQYF. CDR3 nucleotide sequence: TGTGCCAGCAGCACGGCACAGGGGGCTGGAAACATTCAGTACTTC.

V gene TRBV30 combines with J gene TRBJ1-2; TRBD1 matches at 9 bases. The V and J ends lost 4 bases and 7 bases, in that order; junction bases with no gene match: 10. CDR1 and CDR2 (germline): GTSNPN, SVGIG (reference sequence). This CDR3 is 14 amino acids long. The CDR3 nucleotides are TGTGCCTGGAACTTCCGGGACAGGGCTTTTGGCTACACCTTC. Protein product: CAWNFRDRAFGYTF. The full variable domain, with the rest looked up from reference TRBV30 and TRBJ1-2, is SQTIHQWPATLVQPVGSPLSLECTVEGTSNPNLYWYRQAAGRGLQLLFYSVGIGQISSEVPQNLSASRPQDRQFILSSKKLLLSDSGFYLCAWNFRDRAFGYTFGSGTRLTVV.

This clone was observed a handful of times. The chain employs TRBV29-1 and TRBJ2-7; 9 bases align to TRBD2. CDR1 is SQVTM and CDR2 is ANQGSEA in the germline V gene. The trim removed 4 bases at V and 4 bases at J, leaving 8 bases unmatched. The CDR3 extends over 14 amino acids. The CDR3 sequence: CSVGLAGKLYEQYF. Here the CDR3 DNA reads TGCAGCGTTGGGCTAGCGGGGAAACTTTACGAGCAGTACTTC.